This TCR beta chain was retrieved from a study of human T cells and chemical hapten exposure. Study-level information: Per-sample TCR yield variability stemmed mainly from small pooled library volume differences. Findings and caveats of the study: Unchanged with DPC sensitization were TCRs above 1 in 1000 frequency.

Time point given: healthy volunteer bleed at 6 weeks. Whole blood that had not been fractionated was the source of extracted total RNA. V was cut by 0 bases and J by 2 bases, with 11 bases left in between. The CDR3 totals 14 residues. CDR1 is DFQATT and CDR2 is SNEGSKA in the germline V gene (reference sequence). The study's library attached unique molecular identifiers to single cDNA molecules. TCRdb called the RACE reads again in MiXCR, with one record for every CDR3 protein. The sample shows 55,000 to 75,000 distinct CDR3 sequences, about 6.5% of them seen only once. In its sample, this clonotype was seen many times. What it binds is not known.

Material: whole blood. The V gene is TRBV20-1, the J gene TRBJ2-7; TRBD2 might be the D (5 bases). This clonotype was obtained from a female donor in good health. Some clones in this sample may be carry-over from other donors' samples. CDR3 bases: TGCAGTGCTAGAGATCTAGGAGGTGCCTACGAGCAGTACTTC. Its translation: CSARDLGGAYEQYF.